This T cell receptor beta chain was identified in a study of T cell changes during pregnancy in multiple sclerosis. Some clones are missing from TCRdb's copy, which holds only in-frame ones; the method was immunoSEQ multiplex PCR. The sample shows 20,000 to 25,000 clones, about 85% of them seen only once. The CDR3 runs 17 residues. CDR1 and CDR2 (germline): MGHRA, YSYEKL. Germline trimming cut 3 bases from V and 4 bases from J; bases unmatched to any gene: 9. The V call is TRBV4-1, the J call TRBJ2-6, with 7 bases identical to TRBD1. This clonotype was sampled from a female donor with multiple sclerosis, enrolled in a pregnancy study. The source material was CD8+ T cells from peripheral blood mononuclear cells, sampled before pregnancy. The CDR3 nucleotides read TGCGCCAGCAGCCATAGACAGGGTGCAGGAGGGGCCAACGTCCTGACTTTC. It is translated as CASSHRQGAGGANVLTF.